Given below is one T cell receptor (beta chain) in context. Its specificity is not known. This sample stems from a study of T cell responses to AZD1222 COVID-19 vaccine. Study-level points and caveats: Per reports, nearly half of all spike-specific TCRs target regions that are unmutated in variants. The span of vaccine-associated CD4 TCRs extended across spike, with dominance at 160-218 and 743-854.

The assay was immunoSEQ multiplex PCR, and TCRdb's table has in-frame clones only and misses some. The sample holds fewer than 100,000 clones, around 89% seen once. The CDR3 runs 13 residues. CDR1 SGHRS and CDR2 YFSETQ come from the germline V gene. V was cut by 0 bases and J by 6 bases, with 9 bases left in between. The sequencing used peripheral blood, collected on day 0 of AZD1222 vaccination. The receptor's source is an adult in good health. This chain connects TRBV5-1 to TRBJ1-2, with D possibly being TRBD1 (5 bases). CDR3 amino acids: CASSLGQRDGYTF. In nucleotides, the CDR3 is TGCGCCAGCAGCTTGGGACAGCGGGATGGCTACACCTTC.